This is a list of T cell receptor beta chains from one sample in a study of Graves' ophthalmopathy and Graves' hyperthyroidism. One entry per CDR3 protein results from TCRdb running MiXCR on the multiplex PCR reads. The table has hundreds of thousands of distinct CDR3 sequences, about 20% seen once. The sample consisted of peripheral blood. The receptor source for this set is a young woman with stable Graves' hyperthyroidism. Some clones in this sample may be carry-over from other donors' samples. Each CDR3 is given with its conserved first and last residue. Each record gives: CDR3 length, V gene, CDR3 protein.

15	TRBV28	CASSLLARRSYEQYF
13	TRBV6-2/TRBV6-3	CASSWDPDQPQHF
16	TRBV11-2	CASSFGTGGVWTEAFF
14	TRBV9	CASSVRQGLYGYTF
12	TRBV29-1	CSVERHLYGYTF
12	TRBV12-3/TRBV12-4	CASSRGLDEQYF
14	TRBV6-1	CASSPTDQNTEAFF
16	TRBV6-2/TRBV6-3	CASSFNPGESEDEQYF
14	TRBV6-1	CATVSDNGNQPQHF
16	TRBV3-1	CASSPEAGLSTGELCF
16	TRBV4-1	CASSPPGGRGRGEQYF
15	TRBV4-1	CASSHPVSAQYEQYF